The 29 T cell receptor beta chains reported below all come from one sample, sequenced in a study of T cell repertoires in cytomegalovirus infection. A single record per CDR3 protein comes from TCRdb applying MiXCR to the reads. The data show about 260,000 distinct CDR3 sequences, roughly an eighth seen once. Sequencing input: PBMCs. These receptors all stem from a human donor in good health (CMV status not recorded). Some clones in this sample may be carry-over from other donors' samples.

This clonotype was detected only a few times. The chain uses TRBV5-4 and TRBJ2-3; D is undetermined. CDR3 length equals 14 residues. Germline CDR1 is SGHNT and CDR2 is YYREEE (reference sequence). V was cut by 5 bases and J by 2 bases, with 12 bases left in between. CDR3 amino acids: CASRRTGDTDTQYF. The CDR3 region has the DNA TGTGCCAGCAGGAGAACTGGGGACACAGATACGCAGTATTTT.

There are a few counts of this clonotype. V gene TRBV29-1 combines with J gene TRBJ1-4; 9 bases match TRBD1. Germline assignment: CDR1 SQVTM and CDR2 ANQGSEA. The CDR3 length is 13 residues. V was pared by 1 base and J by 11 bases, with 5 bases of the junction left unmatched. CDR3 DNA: TGCAGCGTTGAAGCCGTCGACAGGGGGAAACTGTTTTTT. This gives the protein CSVEAVDRGKLFF.

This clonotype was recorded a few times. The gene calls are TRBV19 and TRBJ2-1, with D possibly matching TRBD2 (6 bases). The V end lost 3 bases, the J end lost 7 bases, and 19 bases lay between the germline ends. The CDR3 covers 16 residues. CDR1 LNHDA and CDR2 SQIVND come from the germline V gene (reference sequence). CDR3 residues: CASSIGVSGAGNEQFF. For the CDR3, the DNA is TGTGCCAGTAGTATCGGAGTATCGGGAGCAGGGAATGAGCAGTTCTTC.

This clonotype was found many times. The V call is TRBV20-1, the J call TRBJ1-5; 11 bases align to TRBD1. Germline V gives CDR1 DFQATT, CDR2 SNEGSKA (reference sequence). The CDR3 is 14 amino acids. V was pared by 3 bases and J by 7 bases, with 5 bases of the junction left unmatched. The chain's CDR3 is CSASPGTGGQPQHF. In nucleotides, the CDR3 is TGCAGTGCTAGTCCCGGGACAGGGGGACAGCCCCAGCATTTT.

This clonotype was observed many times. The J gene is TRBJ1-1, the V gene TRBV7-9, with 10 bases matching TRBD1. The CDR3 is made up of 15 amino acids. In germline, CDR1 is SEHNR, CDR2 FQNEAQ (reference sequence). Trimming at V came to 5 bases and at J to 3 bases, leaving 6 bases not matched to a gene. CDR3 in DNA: TGTGCCAGCAGCGTAAGACAGGGGGCGGACACTGAAGCTTTCTTT. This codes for CASSVRQGADTEAFF.

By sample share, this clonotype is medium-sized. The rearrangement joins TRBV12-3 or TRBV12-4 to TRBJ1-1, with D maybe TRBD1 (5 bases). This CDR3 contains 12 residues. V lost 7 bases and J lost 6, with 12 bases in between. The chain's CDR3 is CASKGDDPEAFF. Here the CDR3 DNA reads TGTGCCAGCAAAGGGGATGATCCTGAAGCTTTCTTT.

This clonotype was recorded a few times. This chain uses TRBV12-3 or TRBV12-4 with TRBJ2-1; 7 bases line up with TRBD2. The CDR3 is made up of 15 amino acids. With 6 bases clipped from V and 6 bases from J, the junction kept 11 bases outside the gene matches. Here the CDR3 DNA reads TGTGCCAGCAGACGACCCAGGACTAGTCTCAATGAGCAGTTCTTC. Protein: CASRRPRTSLNEQFF.

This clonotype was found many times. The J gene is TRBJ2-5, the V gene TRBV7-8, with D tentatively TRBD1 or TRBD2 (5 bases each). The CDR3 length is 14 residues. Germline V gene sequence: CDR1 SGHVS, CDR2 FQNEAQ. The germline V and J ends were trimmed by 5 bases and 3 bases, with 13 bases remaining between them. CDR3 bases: TGTGCCAGCAGCCCGGGACGGGGAGAAGAGACCCAGTACTTC. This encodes CASSPGRGEETQYF. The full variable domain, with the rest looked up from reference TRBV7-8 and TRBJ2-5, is GAGVSQSPRYKVAKRGQDVALRCDPISGHVSLFWYQQALGQGPEFLTYFQNEAQLDKSGLPSDRFFAERPEGSVSTLKIQRTQQEDSAVYLCASSPGRGEETQYFGPGTRLLVL.

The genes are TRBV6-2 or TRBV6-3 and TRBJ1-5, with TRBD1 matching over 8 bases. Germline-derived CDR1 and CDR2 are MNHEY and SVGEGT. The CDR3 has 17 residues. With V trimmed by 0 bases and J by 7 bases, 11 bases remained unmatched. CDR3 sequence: CASSYSNRQGSRQPQHF. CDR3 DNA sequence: TGTGCCAGCAGTTACTCGAATCGACAGGGGTCGAGACAGCCCCAGCATTTT.

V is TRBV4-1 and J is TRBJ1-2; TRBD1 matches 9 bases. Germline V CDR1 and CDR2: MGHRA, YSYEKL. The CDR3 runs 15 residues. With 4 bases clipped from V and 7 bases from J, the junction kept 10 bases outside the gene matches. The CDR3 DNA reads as TGCGCCAGCAGCCCGACGTTGACAGGGGGAATTGGCTACACCTTC. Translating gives CASSPTLTGGIGYTF.

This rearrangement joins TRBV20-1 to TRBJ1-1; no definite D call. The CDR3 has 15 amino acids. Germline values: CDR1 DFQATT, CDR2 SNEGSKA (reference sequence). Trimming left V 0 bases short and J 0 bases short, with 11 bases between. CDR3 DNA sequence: TGCAGTGCTAGAGATCCCGGAGACATGAACACTGAAGCTTTCTTT. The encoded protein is CSARDPGDMNTEAFF.

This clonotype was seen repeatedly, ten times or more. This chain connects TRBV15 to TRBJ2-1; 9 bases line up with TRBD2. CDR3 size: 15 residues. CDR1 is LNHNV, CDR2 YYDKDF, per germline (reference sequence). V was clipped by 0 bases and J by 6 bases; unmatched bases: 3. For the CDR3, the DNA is TGTGCCACCAGCAGAGAAGGGACTAGCTCCAATGAGCAGTTCTTC. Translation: CATSREGTSSNEQFF.

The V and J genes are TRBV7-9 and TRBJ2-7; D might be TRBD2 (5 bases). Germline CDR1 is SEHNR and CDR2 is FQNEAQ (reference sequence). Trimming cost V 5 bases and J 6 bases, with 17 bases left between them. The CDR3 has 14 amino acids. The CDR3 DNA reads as TGTGCCAGCAGCCCCACTGAGAGAGAGGGCGAGCAGTACTTC. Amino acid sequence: CASSPTEREGEQYF.

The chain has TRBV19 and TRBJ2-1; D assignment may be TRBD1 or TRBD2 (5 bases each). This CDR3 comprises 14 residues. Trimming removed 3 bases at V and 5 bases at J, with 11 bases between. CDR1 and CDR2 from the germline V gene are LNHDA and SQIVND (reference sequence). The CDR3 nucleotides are TGTGCCAGTAGTATTCTCGGGGCGAACAATGAGCAGTTCTTC. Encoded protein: CASSILGANNEQFF.

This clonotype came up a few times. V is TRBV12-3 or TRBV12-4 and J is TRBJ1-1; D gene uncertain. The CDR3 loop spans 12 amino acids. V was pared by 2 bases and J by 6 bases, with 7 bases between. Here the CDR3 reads CASSLTVAEAFF. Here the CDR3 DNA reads TGTGCCAGCAGTTTAACGGTGGCTGAAGCTTTCTTT.

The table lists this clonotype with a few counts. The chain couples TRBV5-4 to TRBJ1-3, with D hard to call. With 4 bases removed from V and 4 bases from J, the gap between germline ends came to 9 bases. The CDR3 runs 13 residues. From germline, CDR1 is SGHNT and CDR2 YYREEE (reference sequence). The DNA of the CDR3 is TGTGCCAGCAGCCGAATAGAAGGAAACACCATATATTTT. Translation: CASSRIEGNTIYF.

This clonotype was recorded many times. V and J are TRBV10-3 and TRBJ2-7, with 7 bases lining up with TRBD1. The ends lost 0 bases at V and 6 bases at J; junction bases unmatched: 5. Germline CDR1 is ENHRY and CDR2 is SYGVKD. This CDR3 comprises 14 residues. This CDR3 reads CAISESDRASEQYF. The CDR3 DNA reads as TGTGCCATCAGTGAGTCCGACAGGGCAAGCGAGCAGTACTTC.

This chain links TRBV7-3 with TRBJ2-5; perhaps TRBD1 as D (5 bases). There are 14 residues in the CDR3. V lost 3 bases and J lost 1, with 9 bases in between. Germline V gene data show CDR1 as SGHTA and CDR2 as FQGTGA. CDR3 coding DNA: TGTGCCAGCAGCTTGACAGCCCGCCAAGAGACCCAGTACTTC. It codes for CASSLTARQETQYF.

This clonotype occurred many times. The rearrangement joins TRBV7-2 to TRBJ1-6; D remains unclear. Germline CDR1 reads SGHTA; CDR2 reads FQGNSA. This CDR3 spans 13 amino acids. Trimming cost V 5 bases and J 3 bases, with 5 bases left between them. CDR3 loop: CASSHSYNSPLHF. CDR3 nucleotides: TGTGCCAGCAGCCACAGCTATAATTCACCCCTCCACTTT.

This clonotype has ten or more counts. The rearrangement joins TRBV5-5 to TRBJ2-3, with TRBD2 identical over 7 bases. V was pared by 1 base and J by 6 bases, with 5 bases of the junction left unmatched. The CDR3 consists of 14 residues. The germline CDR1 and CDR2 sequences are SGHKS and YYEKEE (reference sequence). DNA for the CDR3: TGTGCCAGCAGCTTGAGGGAGGGTAGGGATACGCAGTATTTT. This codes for CASSLREGRDTQYF.

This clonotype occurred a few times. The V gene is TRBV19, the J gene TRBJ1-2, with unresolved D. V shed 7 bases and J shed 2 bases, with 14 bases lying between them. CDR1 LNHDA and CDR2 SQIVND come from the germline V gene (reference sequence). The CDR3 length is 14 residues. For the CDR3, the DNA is TGTGCCAGTACCACATTTGTGCAGAACTATGGCTACACCTTC. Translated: CASTTFVQNYGYTF.

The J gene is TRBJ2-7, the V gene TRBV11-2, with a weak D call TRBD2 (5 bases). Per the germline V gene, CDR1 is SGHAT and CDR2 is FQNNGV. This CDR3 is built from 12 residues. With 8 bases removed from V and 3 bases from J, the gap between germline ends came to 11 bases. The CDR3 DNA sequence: TGTGCCAGCTCGGGGTCAATCTACGAGCAGTACTTC. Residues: CASSGSIYEQYF.

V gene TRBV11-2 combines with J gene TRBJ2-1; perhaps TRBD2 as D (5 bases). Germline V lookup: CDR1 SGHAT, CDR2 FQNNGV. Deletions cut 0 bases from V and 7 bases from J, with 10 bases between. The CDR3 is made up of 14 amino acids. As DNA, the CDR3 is TGTGCCAGCAGCTTAGAATCGCCGGGAAATGAGCAGTTCTTC. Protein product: CASSLESPGNEQFF.

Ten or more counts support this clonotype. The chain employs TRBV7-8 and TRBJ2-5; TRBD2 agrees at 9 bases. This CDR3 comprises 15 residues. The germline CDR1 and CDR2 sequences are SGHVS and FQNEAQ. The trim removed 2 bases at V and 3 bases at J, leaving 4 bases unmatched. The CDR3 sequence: CASSLTQREEETQYF. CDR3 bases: TGTGCCAGCAGCTTAACACAGCGGGAGGAAGAGACCCAGTACTTC.

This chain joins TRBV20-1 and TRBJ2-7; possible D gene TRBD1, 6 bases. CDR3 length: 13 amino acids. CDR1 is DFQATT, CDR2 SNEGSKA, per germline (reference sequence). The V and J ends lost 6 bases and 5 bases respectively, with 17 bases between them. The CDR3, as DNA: TGCAGTGCGAACACCCCCCCAGGGGACGAGCAGTACTTC. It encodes CSANTPPGDEQYF.

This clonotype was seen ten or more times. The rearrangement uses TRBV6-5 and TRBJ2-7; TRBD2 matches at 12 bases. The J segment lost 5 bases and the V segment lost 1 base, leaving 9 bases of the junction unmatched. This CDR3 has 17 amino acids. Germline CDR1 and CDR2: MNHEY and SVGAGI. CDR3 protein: CASSYFLAGGPKDEQYF. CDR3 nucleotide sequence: TGTGCCAGCAGTTACTTTCTAGCGGGAGGGCCTAAAGACGAGCAGTACTTC.

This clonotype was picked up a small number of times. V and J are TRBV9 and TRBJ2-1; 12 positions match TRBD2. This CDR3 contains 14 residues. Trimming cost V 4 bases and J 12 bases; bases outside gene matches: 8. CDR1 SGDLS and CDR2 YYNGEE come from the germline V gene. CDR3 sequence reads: CASSPLAGGLGQFF. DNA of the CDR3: TGTGCCAGCAGCCCCCTAGCGGGAGGGCTGGGGCAGTTCTTC.

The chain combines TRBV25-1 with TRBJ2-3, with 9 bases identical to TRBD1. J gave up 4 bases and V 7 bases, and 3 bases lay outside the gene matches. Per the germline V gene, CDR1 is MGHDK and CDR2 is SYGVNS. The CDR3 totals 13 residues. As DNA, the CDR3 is TGTGCCAGCACGGACAGGGGCCCAGATACGCAGTATTTT. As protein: CASTDRGPDTQYF.

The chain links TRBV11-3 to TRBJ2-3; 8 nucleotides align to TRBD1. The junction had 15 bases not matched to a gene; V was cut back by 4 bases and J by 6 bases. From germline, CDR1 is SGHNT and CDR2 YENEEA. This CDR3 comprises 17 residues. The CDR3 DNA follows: TGTGCCAGCAGCTCACACTATTCAGGGGGCAGAATGGATACGCAGTATTTT. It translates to CASSSHYSGGRMDTQYF.